This paragraph reports one TCR beta chain. This sample is drawn from a study of blood T cell repertoires in COVID-19. Assay: immunoSEQ multiplex PCR; the TCRdb copy retains only in-frame clones and omits some. This table has about 220,000 clones, 85% appearing once. Deletions cut 2 bases from V and 4 bases from J, with 8 bases between. The V gene's germline CDR1 is KGHSH and CDR2 LQKENI. The CDR3 is 13 residues long. The Seattle patients, enrolled during active infection, were followed longitudinally. The gene calls are TRBV18 and TRBJ1-2; D is undetermined. This clonotype was obtained from a woman in her sixties or seventies with COVID-19, enrolled during active disease. Material: peripheral blood. The CDR3: CASSPDMSYGYTF. The CDR3 coding sequence is TGTGCCAGCTCACCAGATATGAGCTATGGCTACACCTTC.